This T cell receptor (beta chain) was retrieved from a study of molecular identifiers for immune sequencing clone quantification. TCRdb redid the calling of the PCR reads with MiXCR, one entry per CDR3 protein. The data show just under 650,000 distinct CDR3 sequences, about 20% seen once. CDR3 length: 15 amino acids. The specimen was naive CD8+ T cells from blood, with Jurkat cell RNA spiked in. Subset reported: FACS-sorted CD8+CD4-CCR7+CD45RA+ naive T cells. V gene TRBV12-2 combines with J gene TRBJ1-1. TRBV12-2 is marked as a pseudogene. This clonotype was sampled from a human donor in good health. Some libraries in this study had Jurkat cell RNA spiked in. CDR3 nucleotide sequence: TGTGCAAGTCGCCCTAAGCCGATTATGAACACTGAAGCTTTCTTT. Translated, it gives CASRPKPIMNTEAFF.